A single sample gave rise to the 3 T cell receptor beta chains below, sequenced in a study of blood T cell repertoires in COVID-19. The data were produced by immunoSEQ multiplex PCR, yet TCRdb's version contains in-frame clones alone and is incomplete. The table lists about 220,000 clones, around 87% of them singletons. Sequencing was done on a sample of PBMCs or T cells enriched from blood (not recorded which). The receptors come from a man aged 25 to 45 who had been exposed to COVID-19.

The genes are TRBV5-1 and TRBJ2-5; the D gene is possibly TRBD2 (6 bases). With 1 base removed from V and 5 bases from J, the gap between germline ends came to 27 bases. CDR1 SGHRS and CDR2 YFSETQ come from the germline V gene. This CDR3 comprises 19 residues. The DNA for the CDR3 is TGCGCCAGCAGCTTGTCGGGACGCGGAGGGGTCGGGCGGAGGGAGACCCAGTACTTC. Protein: CASSLSGRGGVGRRETQYF.

In nucleotides, the CDR3 is TGTGCCAGCAGCCCCACTGACGAGCAGTACTTC. Translated, it gives CASSPTDEQYF. The gene calls are TRBV2 and TRBJ2-7; no clear D. CDR1 is SNHLY and CDR2 is FYNNEI in the germline V gene. V was trimmed by 6 bases and J by 5 bases, leaving 8 bases between them. This CDR3 has 11 amino acids.

The sample holds a few counts of this clone. The chain is built from TRBV4-1 and TRBJ2-7, with 9 bases identical to TRBD1. The V segment lost 3 bases and the J segment 0 bases; nucleotides outside the gene matches: 3. CDR1 is MGHRA and CDR2 is YSYEKL in the germline V gene. This CDR3 is 15 amino acids long. The CDR3 spells CASSQKTGGSYEQYF. The CDR3 region has the DNA TGCGCCAGCAGCCAGAAGACAGGGGGCTCCTACGAGCAGTACTTC.